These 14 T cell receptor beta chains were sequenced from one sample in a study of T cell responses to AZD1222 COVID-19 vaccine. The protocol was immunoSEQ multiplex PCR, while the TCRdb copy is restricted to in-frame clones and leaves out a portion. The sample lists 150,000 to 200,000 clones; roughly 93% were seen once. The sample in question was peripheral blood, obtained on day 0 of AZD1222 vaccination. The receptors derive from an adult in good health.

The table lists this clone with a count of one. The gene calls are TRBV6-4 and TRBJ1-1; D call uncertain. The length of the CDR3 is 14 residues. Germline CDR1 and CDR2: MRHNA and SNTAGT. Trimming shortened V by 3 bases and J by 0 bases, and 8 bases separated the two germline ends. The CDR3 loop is CASSETGLNTEAFF. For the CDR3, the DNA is TGTGCCAGCAGTGAAACCGGTTTGAACACTGAAGCTTTCTTT.

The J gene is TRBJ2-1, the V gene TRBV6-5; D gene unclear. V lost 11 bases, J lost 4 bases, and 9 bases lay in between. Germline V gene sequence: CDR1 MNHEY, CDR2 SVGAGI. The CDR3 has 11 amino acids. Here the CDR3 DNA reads TGTGCCCTGTGGGCGTACAATGAGCAGTTCTTC. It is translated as CALWAYNEQFF.

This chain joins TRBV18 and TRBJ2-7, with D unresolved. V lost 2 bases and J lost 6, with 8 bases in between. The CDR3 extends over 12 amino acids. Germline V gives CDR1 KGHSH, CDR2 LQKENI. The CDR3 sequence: CASSPTTPEQYF. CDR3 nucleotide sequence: TGTGCCAGCTCACCAACAACGCCCGAGCAGTACTTC.

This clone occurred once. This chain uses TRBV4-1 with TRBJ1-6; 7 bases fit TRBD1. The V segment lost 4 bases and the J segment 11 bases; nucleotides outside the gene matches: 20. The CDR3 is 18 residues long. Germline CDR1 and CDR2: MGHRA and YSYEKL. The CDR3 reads CASSLALGAGTARTPLHF. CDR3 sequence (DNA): TGCGCCAGCAGCCTGGCGTTGGGGGCCGGGACAGCTAGGACACCCCTCCACTTT.

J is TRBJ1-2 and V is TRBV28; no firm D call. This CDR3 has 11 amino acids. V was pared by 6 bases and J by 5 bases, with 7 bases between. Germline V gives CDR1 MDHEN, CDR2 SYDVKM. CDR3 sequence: CASSSLYGYTF. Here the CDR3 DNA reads TGTGCCAGCAGCTCCCTGTATGGCTACACCTTC.

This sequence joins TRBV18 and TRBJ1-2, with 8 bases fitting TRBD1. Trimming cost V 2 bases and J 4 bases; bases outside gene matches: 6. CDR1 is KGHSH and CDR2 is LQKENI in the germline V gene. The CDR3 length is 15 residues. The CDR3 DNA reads TGTGCCAGCTCACCAGGGGGACAGGTGCGCTATGGCTACACCTTC. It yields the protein CASSPGGQVRYGYTF.

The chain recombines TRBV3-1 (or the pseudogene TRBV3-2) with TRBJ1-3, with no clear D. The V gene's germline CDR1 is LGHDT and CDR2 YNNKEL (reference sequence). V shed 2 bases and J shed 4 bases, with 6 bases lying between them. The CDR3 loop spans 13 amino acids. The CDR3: CASSQLPGNTIYF. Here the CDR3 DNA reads TGTGCCAGCAGCCAACTGCCGGGAAACACCATATATTTT.

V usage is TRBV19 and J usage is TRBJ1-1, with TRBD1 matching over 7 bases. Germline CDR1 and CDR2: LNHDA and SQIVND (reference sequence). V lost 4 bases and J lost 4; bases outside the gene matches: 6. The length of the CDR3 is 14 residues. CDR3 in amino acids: CASSKRQGGTEAFF. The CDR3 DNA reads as TGTGCCAGTAGTAAACGACAGGGTGGCACTGAAGCTTTCTTT. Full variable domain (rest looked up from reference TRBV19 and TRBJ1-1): DGGITQSPKYLFRKEGQNVTLSCEQNLNHDAMYWYRQDPGQGLRLIYYSQIVNDFQKGDIAEGYSVSREKKESFPLTVTSAQKNPTAFYLCASSKRQGGTEAFFGQGTRLTVV.

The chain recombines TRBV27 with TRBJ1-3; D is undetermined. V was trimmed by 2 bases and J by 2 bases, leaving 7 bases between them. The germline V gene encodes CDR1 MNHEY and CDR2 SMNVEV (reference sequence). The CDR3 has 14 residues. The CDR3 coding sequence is TGTGCCAGCAGTTTAGTACTTACTGGAAACACCATATATTTT. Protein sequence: CASSLVLTGNTIYF.

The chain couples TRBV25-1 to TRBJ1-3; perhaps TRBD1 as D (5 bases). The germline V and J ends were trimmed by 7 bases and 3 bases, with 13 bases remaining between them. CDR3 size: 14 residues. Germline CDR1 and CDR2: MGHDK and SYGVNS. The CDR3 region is CASTRRGFGNTIYF. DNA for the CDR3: TGTGCCAGCACCCGGCGGGGCTTTGGAAACACCATATATTTT.

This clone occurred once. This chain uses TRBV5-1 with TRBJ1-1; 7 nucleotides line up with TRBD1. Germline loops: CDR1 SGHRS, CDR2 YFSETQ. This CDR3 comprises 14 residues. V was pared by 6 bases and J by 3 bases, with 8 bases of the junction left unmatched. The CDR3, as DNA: TGCGCCAGCAACCACAGGGGTGTGGACACTGAAGCTTTCTTT. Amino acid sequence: CASNHRGVDTEAFF.

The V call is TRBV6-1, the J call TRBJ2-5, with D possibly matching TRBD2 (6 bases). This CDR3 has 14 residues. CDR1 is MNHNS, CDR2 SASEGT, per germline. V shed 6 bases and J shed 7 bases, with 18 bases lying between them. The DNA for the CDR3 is TGTGCCAGCAGCCCGGGGGTGGACTTGTGGACCCAGTACTTC. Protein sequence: CASSPGVDLWTQYF.

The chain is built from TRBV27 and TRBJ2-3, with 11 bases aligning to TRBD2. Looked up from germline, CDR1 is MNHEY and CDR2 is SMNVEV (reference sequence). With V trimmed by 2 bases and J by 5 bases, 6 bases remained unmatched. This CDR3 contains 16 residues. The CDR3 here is CASSLGLAGGQDTQYF. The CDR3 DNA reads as TGTGCCAGCAGTTTAGGCCTAGCGGGGGGACAAGATACGCAGTATTTT.

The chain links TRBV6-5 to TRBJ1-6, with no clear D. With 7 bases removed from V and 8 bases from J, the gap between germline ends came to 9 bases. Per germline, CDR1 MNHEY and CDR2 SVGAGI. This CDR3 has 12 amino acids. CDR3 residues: CASTAGDSPLHF. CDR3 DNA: TGTGCCAGCACGGCGGGTGATTCACCCCTCCACTTT.